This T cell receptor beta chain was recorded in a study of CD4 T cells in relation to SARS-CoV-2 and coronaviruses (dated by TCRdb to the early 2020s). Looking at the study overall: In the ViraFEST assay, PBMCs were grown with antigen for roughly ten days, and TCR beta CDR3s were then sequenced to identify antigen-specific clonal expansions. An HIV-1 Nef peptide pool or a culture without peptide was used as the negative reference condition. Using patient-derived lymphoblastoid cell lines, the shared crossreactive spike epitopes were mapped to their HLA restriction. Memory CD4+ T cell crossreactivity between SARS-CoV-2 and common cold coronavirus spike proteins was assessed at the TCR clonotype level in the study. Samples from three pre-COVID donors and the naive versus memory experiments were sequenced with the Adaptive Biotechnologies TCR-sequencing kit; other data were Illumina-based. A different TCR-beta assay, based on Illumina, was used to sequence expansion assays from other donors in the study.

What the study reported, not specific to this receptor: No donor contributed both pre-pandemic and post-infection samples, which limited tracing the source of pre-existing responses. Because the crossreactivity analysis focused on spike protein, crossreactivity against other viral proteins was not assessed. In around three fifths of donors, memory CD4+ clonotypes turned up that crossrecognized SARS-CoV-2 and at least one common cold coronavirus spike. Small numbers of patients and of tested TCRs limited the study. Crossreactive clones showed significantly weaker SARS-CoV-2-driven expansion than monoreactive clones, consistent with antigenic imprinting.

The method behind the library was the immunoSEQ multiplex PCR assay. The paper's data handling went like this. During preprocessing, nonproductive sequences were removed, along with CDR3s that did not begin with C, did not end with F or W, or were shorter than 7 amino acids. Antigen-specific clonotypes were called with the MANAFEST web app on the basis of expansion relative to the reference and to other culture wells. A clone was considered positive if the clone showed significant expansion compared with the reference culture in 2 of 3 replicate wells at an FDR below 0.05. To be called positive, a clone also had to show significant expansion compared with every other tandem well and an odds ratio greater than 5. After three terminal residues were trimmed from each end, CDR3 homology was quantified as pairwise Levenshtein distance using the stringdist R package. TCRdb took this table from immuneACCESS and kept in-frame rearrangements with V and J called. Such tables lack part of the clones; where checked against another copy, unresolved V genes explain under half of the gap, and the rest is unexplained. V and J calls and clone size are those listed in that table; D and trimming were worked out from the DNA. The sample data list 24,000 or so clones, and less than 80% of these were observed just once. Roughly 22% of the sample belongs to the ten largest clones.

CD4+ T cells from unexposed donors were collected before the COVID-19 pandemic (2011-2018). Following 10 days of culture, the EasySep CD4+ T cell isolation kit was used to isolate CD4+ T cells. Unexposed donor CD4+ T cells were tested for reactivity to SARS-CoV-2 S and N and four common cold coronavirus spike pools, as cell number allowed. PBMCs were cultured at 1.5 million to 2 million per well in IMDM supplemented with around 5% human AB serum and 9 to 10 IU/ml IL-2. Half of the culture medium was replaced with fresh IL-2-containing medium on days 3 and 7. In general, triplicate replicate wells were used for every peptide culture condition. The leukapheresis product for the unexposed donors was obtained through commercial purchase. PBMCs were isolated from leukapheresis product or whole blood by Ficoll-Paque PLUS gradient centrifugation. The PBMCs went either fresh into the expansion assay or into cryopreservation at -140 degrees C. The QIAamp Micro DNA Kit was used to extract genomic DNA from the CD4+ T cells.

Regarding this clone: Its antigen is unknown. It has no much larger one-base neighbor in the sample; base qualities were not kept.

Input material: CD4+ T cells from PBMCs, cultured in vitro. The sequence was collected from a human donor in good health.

The nucleotide sequence is given as TGTGCCATCAGTTCTGTGACAGGGGGCCACACTGAAGCTTTCTTT. It translates as CAISSVTGGHTEAFF. This sequence uses TRBV10-3 and TRBJ1-1; 10 bases in the middle match TRBD1. CDR1 and CDR2 are drawn from the germline V gene: ENHRY, SYGVKD. The CDR3 sequence holds 15 residues, the cysteine and phenylalanine included. Just the 45-base CDR3 DNA is kept, in frame starting at base 1. V is trimmed back by 5 bases and J by 3 bases, and the junction contains 6 bases that no gene match accounts for.